Below, 14 T cell receptor beta chains from the same sample are listed, as sequenced in a study of blood T cell repertoires in COVID-19. Assay: immunoSEQ multiplex PCR; the TCRdb copy retains only in-frame clones and omits some. The sample contains approximately 150,000 clones, approximately 83% of which appear only once. The material sequenced was peripheral blood. The source is a human donor in a cohort sampled during active COVID-19.

This clone was seen only a few times. The genes are TRBV9 and TRBJ2-7; 12 bases line up with TRBD2. Per the germline V gene, CDR1 is SGDLS and CDR2 is YYNGEE. V trimming: 3 bases; J trimming: 2 bases; junction bases outside the gene matches: 9. This CDR3 is 17 amino acids long. CDR3 sequence: CASSALASGRGAYEQYF. DNA for the CDR3: TGTGCCAGCAGCGCTCTTGCTAGCGGGAGGGGGGCCTACGAGCAGTACTTC.

CDR3 bases: TGTGCCAGCAGCTTCGCGGTGGATACGCAGTATTTT. Encoded protein: CASSFAVDTQYF. J is TRBJ2-3 and V is TRBV7-9; no clear D. This CDR3 spans 12 amino acids. The germline gives CDR1 SEHNR, CDR2 FQNEAQ (reference sequence). V gave up 3 bases and J gave up 6 bases, with 7 bases separating them.

This chain joins TRBV28 and TRBJ2-3, with D perhaps TRBD2 (6 bases). The CDR3 loop spans 13 amino acids. The V end was cut by 6 bases, the J end by 5 bases, with 12 bases between. The germline gives CDR1 MDHEN, CDR2 SYDVKM. The CDR3 region has the DNA TGTGCCAGCAGCGGGGGTGGGGTAGATACGCAGTATTTT. This encodes CASSGGGVDTQYF.

J is TRBJ1-2 and V is TRBV20-1; D possibly corresponds to TRBD1 (6 bases). The CDR3 has 13 residues. CDR1 is DFQATT, CDR2 SNEGSKA, per germline (reference sequence). Trimming removed 3 bases at V and 8 bases at J, with 16 bases between. Written as DNA, the CDR3 is TGCAGTGCTAGTTGGCAGGGGAAAAGGGGCTACACCTTC. This gives the protein CSASWQGKRGYTF.

Only one count was recorded for this clone. This chain uses TRBV28 with TRBJ2-7; possibly TRBD2 for D (6 bases). There are 14 residues in the CDR3. Trimming shortened V by 5 bases and J by 4 bases, and 15 bases separated the two germline ends. CDR1 and CDR2 from the germline V gene are MDHEN and SYDVKM. The CDR3 region has the DNA TGTGCCAGCAGTCCCAAACTAGCATTTTACGAGCAGTACTTC. This translates into CASSPKLAFYEQYF. Complete variable domain (other parts from reference TRBV28 and TRBJ2-7): DVKVTQSSRYLVKRTGEKVFLECVQDMDHENMFWYRQDPGLGLRLIYFSYDVKMKEKGDIPEGYSVSREKKERFSLILESASTNQTSMYLCASSPKLAFYEQYFGPGTRLTVT.

The V and J genes are TRBV2 and TRBJ1-2, with D tentatively TRBD1 (5 bases). Trimming shortened V by 4 bases and J by 2 bases, and 8 bases separated the two germline ends. The CDR3 runs to 13 residues. Germline CDR1 is SNHLY and CDR2 is FYNNEI. Here the CDR3 DNA reads TGTGCCAGCAGTGGACAGACCAACTATGGCTACACCTTC. This gives the protein CASSGQTNYGYTF. Using reference TRBV2 and TRBJ1-2 for the parts outside the CDR3, the full variable domain is EPEVTQTPSHQVTQMGQEVILRCVPISNHLYFYWYRQILGQKVEFLVSFYNNEISEKSEIFDDQFSVERPDGSNFTLKIRSTKLEDSAMYFCASSGQTNYGYTFGSGTRLTVV.

The chain carries TRBV28 and TRBJ2-7; 7 bases are a match to TRBD1. Looked up from germline, CDR1 is MDHEN and CDR2 is SYDVKM. This CDR3 is 13 amino acids long. V was pared by 5 bases and J by 4 bases, with 5 bases of the junction left unmatched. The DNA of the CDR3 is TGTGCCAGCAGTCGGGACAGACAGTACGAGCAGTACTTC. It specifies CASSRDRQYEQYF.

The chain couples TRBV7-2 to TRBJ1-5, with unresolved D. Trimming removed 7 bases at V and 1 base at J, with 11 bases between. Germline loops: CDR1 SGHTA, CDR2 FQGNSA. The CDR3 loop spans 14 amino acids. The CDR3 region is CASNDPGSNQPQHF. The CDR3 bases are TGTGCCAGCAACGACCCCGGGAGCAATCAGCCCCAGCATTTT.

This clone was seen a handful of times. This chain uses TRBV15 with TRBJ2-1; the match to TRBD2 covers 13 bases. The J segment lost 0 bases and the V segment lost 2 bases, leaving 13 bases of the junction unmatched. Per germline, CDR1 LNHNV and CDR2 YYDKDF (reference sequence). This CDR3 spans 21 amino acids. CDR3 in amino acids: CATSRLTPGLAGWGSYNEQFF. The DNA of the CDR3 is TGTGCCACCAGCAGATTAACTCCGGGACTAGCGGGATGGGGCTCCTACAATGAGCAGTTCTTC.

The chain couples TRBV28 to TRBJ1-2; 7 bases line up with TRBD1. Germline CDR1 and CDR2: MDHEN and SYDVKM. V dropped 5 bases and J dropped 9; count of bases not matched to a gene: 12. This CDR3 is built from 14 residues. The CDR3 DNA sequence: TGTGCCAGCAGTCCGCCGGGACAGCCTAGTCGCTACACCTTC. Encoded protein: CASSPPGQPSRYTF.

The chain carries TRBV5-1 and TRBJ2-5, with TRBD2 matching 14 bases. CDR1 and CDR2 from the germline V gene are SGHRS and YFSETQ. V lost 5 bases, J lost 1 base, and 7 bases stayed unmatched. The CDR3 extends over 17 amino acids. CDR3 residues: CASRTGLAGGFQETQYF. The CDR3 nucleotides are TGCGCCAGCAGAACCGGACTAGCGGGAGGTTTCCAAGAGACCCAGTACTTC. Filled out from reference TRBV5-1 and TRBJ2-5, the complete variable domain reads KAGVTQTPRYLIKTRGQQVTLSCSPISGHRSVSWYQQTPGQGLQFLFEYFSETQRNKGNFPGRFSGRQFSNSRSEMNVSTLELGDSALYLCASRTGLAGGFQETQYFGPGTRLLVL.

The CDR3 region has the DNA TGTGCCAGCAGTTTAGGGACAATTATTTGGTATTTT. Translation: CASSLGTIIWYF. V and J are TRBV28 and TRBJ2-3, with a weak D call TRBD1 (6 bases). The CDR3 extends over 12 amino acids. Germline CDR1 and CDR2: MDHEN and SYDVKM. Between the trimmed V and J ends, which lost 2 bases and 14 bases, there was a span of 14 bases.

V gene TRBV29-1 combines with J gene TRBJ2-2; 9 nucleotides line up with TRBD2. V was clipped by 7 bases and J by 7 bases; unmatched bases: 10. CDR3 length: 14 residues. Per the germline V gene, CDR1 is SQVTM and CDR2 is ANQGSEA. The CDR3 bases are TGCAGCGCCCTAGCGGGACTCCCCATCGGGGAGCTGTTTTTT. Amino acids: CSALAGLPIGELFF.

This CDR3 reads CASSLTWGVSTDTQYF. As DNA, the CDR3 is TGTGCCAGCAGCCTGACGTGGGGGGTTAGCACAGATACGCAGTATTTT. This chain joins TRBV3-1 (or the pseudogene TRBV3-2) and TRBJ2-3; possible D gene TRBD2, 6 bases. CDR1 and CDR2 (germline): LGHDT, YNNKEL (reference sequence). The CDR3 has 16 residues. V lost 4 bases to trimming and J lost 0 bases, with 14 bases between them.